Below are 2 T cell receptor beta chains sequenced from a single sample in a study of Graves' ophthalmopathy and Graves' hyperthyroidism. RNA transcripts provided the template for amplifying TCR beta CDR3 regions. HTBI-primed RT-PCR formed the first round, and a multiplex PCR formed the second. TCRdb processed the multiplex PCR reads anew with MiXCR; each CDR3 protein has one entry. The table has hundreds of thousands of distinct CDR3 sequences, 20% to 25% seen once; the top ten hold 35% to 55%. Sequences were obtained from peripheral blood. These TCRs come from a woman in her fifties or sixties with Graves' ophthalmopathy.

This clonotype was counted many times. The V call is TRBV7-2, the J call TRBJ2-7; maybe TRBD1 (6 bases). Trimming took 1 base from V and 4 from J, leaving 20 bases between them. The CDR3 runs 17 residues. Per the germline V gene, CDR1 is SGHTA and CDR2 is FQGNSA. CDR3 sequence: CASSLVAWGQSTYEQYF. The CDR3 region has the DNA TGTGCCAGCAGCTTAGTCGCTTGGGGGCAAAGCACGTACGAGCAGTACTTC.

The V gene is TRBV6-2 or TRBV6-3, the J gene TRBJ2-6, with TRBD1 matching 8 bases. This CDR3 contains 19 residues. The junction had 13 bases not matched to a gene; V was cut back by 6 bases and J by 0 bases. Germline CDR1 MNHEY, CDR2 SVGEGT. The CDR3 DNA sequence: TGTGCCAGCAGGCAGGGGGCGTCTAGCAGAAGCTCTGGGGCCAACGTCCTGACTTTC. The encoded protein is CASRQGASSRSSGANVLTF.